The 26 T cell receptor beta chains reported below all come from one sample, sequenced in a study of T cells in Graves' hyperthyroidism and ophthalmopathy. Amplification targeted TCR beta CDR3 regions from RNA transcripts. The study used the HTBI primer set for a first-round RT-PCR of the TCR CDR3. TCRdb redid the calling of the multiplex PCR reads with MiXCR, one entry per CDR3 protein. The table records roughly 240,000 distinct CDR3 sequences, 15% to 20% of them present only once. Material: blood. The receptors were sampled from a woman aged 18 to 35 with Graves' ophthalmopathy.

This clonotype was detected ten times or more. The CDR3 reads CATRVVMNTEAFF. CDR3 DNA sequence: TGTGCCACCAGGGTGGTCATGAACACTGAAGCTTTCTTT. The chain joins TRBV28 to TRBJ1-1, with a weak D call TRBD1 (5 bases). The ends were cut back, 10 bases at V and 0 bases at J, with 12 bases in the middle. This CDR3 contains 13 residues. Germline loops: CDR1 MDHEN, CDR2 SYDVKM.

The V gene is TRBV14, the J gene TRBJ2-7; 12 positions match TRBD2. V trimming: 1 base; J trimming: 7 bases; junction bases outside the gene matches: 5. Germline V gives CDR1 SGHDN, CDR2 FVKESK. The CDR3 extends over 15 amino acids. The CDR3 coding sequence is TGTGCCAGCAGCCAAGTTCTAGCGGGGGGGCGAGAGCAGTACTTC. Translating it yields CASSQVLAGGREQYF.

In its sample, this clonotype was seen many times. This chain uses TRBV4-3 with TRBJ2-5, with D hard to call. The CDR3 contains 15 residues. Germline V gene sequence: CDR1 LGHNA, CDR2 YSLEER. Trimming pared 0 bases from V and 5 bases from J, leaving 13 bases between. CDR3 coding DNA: TGCGCCAGCAGCCAAGATGGGTCTCGTCCCGAGACCCAGTACTTC. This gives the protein CASSQDGSRPETQYF.

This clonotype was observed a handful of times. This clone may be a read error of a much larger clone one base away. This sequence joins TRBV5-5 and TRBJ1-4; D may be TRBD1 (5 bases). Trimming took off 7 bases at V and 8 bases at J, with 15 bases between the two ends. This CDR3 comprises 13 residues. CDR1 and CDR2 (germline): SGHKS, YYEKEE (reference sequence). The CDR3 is CASGLGWGEKLFF. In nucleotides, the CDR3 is TGTGCCAGCGGCCTCGGATGGGGCGAAAAACTGTTTTTT. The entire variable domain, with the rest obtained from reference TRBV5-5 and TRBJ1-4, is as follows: DAGVTQSPTHLIKTRGQQVTLRCSPISGHKSVSWYQQVLGQGPQFIFQYYEKEERGRGNFPDRFSARQFPNYSSELNVNALLLGDSALYLCASGLGWGEKLFFGSGTQLSVL.

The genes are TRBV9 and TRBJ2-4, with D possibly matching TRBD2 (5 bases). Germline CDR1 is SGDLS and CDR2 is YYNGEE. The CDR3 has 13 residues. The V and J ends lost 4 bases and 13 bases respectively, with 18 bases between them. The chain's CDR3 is CASSPTTGILQYF. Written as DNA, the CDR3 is TGTGCCAGCAGCCCAACCACGGGGATTTTACAGTACTTC.

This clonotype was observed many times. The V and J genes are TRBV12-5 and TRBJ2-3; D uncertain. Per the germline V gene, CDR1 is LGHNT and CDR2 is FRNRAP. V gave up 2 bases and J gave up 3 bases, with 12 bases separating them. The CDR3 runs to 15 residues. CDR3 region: CASGLTDPPTDTQYF. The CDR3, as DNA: TGTGCTAGTGGTTTGACCGATCCCCCGACAGATACGCAGTATTTT. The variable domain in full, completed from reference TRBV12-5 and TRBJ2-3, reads DARVTQTPRHKVTEMGQEVTMRCQPILGHNTVFWYRQTMMQGLELLAYFRNRAPLDDSGMPKDRFSAEMPDATLATLKIQPSEPRDSAVYFCASGLTDPPTDTQYFGPGTRLTVL.

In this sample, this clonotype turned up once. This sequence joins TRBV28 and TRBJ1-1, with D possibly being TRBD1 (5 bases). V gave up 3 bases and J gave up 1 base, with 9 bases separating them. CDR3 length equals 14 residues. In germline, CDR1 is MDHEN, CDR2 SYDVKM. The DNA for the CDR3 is TGTGCCAGCAGTTTCGGGGCCAGGAACACTGAAGCTTTCTTT. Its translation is CASSFGARNTEAFF.

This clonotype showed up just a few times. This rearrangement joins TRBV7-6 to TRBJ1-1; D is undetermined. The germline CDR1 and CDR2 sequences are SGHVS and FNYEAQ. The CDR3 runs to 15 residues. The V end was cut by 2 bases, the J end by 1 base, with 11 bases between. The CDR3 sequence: CASSLFSSANTEAFF. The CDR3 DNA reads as TGTGCCAGCAGCTTATTTTCCTCGGCGAACACTGAAGCTTTCTTT. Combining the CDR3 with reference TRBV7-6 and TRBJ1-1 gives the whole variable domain GAGVSQSPRYKVTKRGQDVALRCDPISGHVSLYWYRQALGQGPEFLTYFNYEAQQDKSGLPNDRFSAERPEGSISTLTIQRTEQRDSAMYRCASSLFSSANTEAFFGQGTRLTVV.

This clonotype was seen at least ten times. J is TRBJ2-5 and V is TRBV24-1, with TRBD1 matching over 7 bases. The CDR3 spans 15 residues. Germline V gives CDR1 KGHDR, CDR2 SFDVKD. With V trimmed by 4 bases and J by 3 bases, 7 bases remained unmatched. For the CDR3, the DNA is TGTGCCACCAGTGACGAGACAGGGTTTGAAGAGACCCAGTACTTC. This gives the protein CATSDETGFEETQYF.

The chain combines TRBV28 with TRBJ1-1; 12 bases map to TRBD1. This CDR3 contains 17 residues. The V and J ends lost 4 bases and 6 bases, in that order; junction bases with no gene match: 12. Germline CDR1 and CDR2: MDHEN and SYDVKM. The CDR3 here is CASSSLGTGGVIAEAFF. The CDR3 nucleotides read TGTGCCAGCAGTTCTCTCGGGACAGGGGGCGTCATTGCTGAAGCTTTCTTT.

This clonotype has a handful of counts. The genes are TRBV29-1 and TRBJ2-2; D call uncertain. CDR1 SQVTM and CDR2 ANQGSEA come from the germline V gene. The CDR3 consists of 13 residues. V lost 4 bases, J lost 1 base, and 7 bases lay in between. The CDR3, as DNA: TGCAGCGTTGGAGGCGGGAACACCGGGGAGCTGTTTTTT. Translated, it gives CSVGGGNTGELFF.

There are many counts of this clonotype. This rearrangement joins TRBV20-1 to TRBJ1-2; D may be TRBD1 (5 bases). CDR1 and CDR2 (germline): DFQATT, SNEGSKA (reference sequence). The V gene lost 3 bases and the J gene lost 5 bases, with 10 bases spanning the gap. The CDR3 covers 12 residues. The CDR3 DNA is TGCAGTGCTAGTGGGGGTGTTTATGGCTACACCTTC. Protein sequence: CSASGGVYGYTF.

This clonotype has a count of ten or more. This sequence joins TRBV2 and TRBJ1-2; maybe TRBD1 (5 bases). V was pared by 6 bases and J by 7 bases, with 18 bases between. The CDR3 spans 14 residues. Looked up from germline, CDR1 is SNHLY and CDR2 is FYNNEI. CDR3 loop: CASSGLEGSAGYTF. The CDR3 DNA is TGTGCCAGCAGCGGTCTGGAGGGGTCGGCTGGCTACACCTTC. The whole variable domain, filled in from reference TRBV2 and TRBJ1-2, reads EPEVTQTPSHQVTQMGQEVILRCVPISNHLYFYWYRQILGQKVEFLVSFYNNEISEKSEIFDDQFSVERPDGSNFTLKIRSTKLEDSAMYFCASSGLEGSAGYTFGSGTRLTVV.

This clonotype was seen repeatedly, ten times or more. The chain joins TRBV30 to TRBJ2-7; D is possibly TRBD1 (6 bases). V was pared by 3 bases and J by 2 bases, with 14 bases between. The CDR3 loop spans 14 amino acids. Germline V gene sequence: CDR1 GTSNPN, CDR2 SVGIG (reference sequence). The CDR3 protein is CAWSTGTNTYEQYF. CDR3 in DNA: TGTGCCTGGAGCACTGGGACAAACACCTACGAGCAGTACTTC.

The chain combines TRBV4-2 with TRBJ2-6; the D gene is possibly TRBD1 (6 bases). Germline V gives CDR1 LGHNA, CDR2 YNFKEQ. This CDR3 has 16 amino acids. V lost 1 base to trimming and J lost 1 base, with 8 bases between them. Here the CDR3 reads CASSQVDRSGANVLTF. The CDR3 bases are TGTGCCAGCAGCCAAGTGGACAGATCTGGGGCCAACGTCCTGACTTTC.

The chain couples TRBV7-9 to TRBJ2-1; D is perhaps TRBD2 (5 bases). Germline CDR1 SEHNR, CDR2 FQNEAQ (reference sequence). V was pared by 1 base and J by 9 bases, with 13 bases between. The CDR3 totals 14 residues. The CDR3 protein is CASSLEGAVVEQFF. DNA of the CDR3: TGTGCCAGCAGCTTAGAGGGAGCCGTGGTTGAGCAGTTCTTC.

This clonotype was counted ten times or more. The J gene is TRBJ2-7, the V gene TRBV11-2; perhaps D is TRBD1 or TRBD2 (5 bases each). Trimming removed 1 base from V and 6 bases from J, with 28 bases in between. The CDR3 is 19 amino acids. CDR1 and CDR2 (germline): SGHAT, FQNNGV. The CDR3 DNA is TGTGCCAGCAGCTTAGTACCCGTCCGGGGACGTGAGAGGGGTACCGAGCAGTACTTC. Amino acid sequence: CASSLVPVRGRERGTEQYF.

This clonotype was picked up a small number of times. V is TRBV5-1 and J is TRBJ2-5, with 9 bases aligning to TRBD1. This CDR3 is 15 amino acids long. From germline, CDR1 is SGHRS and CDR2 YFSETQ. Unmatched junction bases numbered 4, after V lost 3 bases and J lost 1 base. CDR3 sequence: CASSWGTGSQETQYF. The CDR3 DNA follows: TGCGCCAGCAGCTGGGGGACAGGGTCCCAAGAGACCCAGTACTTC.

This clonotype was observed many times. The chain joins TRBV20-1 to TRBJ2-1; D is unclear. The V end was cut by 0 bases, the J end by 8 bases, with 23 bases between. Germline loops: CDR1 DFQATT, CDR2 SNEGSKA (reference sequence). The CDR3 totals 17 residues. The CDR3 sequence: CSARDRVRASIVDEQFF. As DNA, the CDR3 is TGCAGTGCTAGAGATCGTGTTCGGGCCTCTATTGTCGATGAGCAGTTCTTC.

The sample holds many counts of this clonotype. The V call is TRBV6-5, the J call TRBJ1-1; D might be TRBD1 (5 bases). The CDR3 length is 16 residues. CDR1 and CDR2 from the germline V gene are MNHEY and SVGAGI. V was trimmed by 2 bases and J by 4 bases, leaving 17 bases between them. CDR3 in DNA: TGTGCCAGCAGTTACGATGGGGCTTCTTGGAGCACTGAAGCTTTCTTT. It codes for CASSYDGASWSTEAFF.

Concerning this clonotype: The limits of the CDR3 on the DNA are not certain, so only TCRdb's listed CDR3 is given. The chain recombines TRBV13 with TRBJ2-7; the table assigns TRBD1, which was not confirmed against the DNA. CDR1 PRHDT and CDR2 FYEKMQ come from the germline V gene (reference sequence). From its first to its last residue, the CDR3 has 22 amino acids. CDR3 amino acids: CASSFYICSARAAGQGFDEQYF.

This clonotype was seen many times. CDR3 DNA sequence: TGTGCCAGCAGCGTGGGACAGTCAACTAACTATGGCTACACCTTC. It encodes CASSVGQSTNYGYTF. The J gene is TRBJ1-2, the V gene TRBV9; TRBD1 matches at 7 bases. CDR1 and CDR2 from the germline V gene are SGDLS and YYNGEE. V was pared by 2 bases and J by 0 bases, with 4 bases of the junction left unmatched. The CDR3 is 15 residues long.

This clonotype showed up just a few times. CDR3 residues: CATSDQTSTGHNEQFF. For the CDR3, the DNA is TGTGCCACCAGTGACCAAACATCGACGGGACACAATGAGCAGTTCTTC. The chain recombines TRBV24-1 with TRBJ2-1, with D perhaps matching TRBD1 or TRBD2 (5 bases each). Trimming took off 4 bases at V and 5 bases at J, with 17 bases between the two ends. This CDR3 has 16 residues. The germline CDR1 and CDR2 sequences are KGHDR and SFDVKD.

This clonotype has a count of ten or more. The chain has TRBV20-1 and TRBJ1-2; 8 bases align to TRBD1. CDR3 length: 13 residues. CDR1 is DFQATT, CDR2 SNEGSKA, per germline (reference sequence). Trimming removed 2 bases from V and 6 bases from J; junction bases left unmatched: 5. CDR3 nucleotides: TGCAGTGCTAGATTGCAGGGGGCGGATGGCTACACCTTC. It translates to CSARLQGADGYTF.

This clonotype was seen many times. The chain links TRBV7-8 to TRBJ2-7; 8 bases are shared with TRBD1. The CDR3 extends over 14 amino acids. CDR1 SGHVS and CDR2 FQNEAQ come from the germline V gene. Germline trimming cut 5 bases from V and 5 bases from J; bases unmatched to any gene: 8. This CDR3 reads CASSNGQGPDEQYF. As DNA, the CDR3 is TGTGCCAGCAGCAACGGACAGGGTCCCGACGAGCAGTACTTC.

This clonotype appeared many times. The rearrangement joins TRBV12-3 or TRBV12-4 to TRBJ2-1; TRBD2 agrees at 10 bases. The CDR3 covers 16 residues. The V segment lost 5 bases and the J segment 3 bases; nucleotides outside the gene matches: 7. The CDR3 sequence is CASSQTLAGYYNEQFF. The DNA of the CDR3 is TGTGCCAGCAGTCAAACACTAGCGGGGTACTACAATGAGCAGTTCTTC.